The 12 T cell receptor beta chains reported below all come from one sample, sequenced in a study of blood T cell repertoires in COVID-19. This table comes from immunoSEQ multiplex PCR, and its TCRdb copy is limited to in-frame clones, with some not included. The data contain a few hundred thousand clones, about nine tenths of them seen just once; the ten biggest clones take up around 1.3%. The specimen was PBMCs or T cells enriched from blood (not recorded which). The origin of the receptors is a human donor in a cohort exposed to, infected with or recovered from COVID-19 (not recorded which). The donor label of this sample is uncertain.

The V and J genes are TRBV7-8 and TRBJ1-1; a weak D match, TRBD1 (6 bases). The germline V gene has CDR1 SGHVS and CDR2 FQNEAQ. The CDR3 totals 15 residues. V shed 5 bases and J shed 1 base, with 14 bases lying between them. The CDR3 bases are TGTGCCAGCAGCATAATACAGGGAGAGAACACTGAAGCTTTCTTT. This codes for CASSIIQGENTEAFF.

The chain joins TRBV24-1 to TRBJ2-1, with a tentative D call TRBD2 (5 bases). V was clipped by 5 bases and J by 1 base, with 8 bases between them. Germline V gene sequence: CDR1 KGHDR, CDR2 SFDVKD. This CDR3 region has 14 residues. The CDR3 DNA reads as TGTGCCACCAGTGGCGGACTTTCCTACAATGAGCAGTTCTTC. Encoded protein: CATSGGLSYNEQFF.

The gene calls are TRBV6-5 and TRBJ2-5; 9 bases align to TRBD1. After removal of 4 bases from V and 1 base from J, the junction contained 4 bases not matched to a gene. Germline CDR1 is MNHEY and CDR2 is SVGAGI. This CDR3 has 15 amino acids. CDR3 sequence reads: CASSLNRGPQETQYF. CDR3 nucleotides: TGTGCCAGCAGTTTGAACAGGGGGCCCCAAGAGACCCAGTACTTC.

The chain is built from TRBV2 and TRBJ2-2, with a tentative D call TRBD1 (6 bases). Trimming took off 7 bases at V and 4 bases at J, with 10 bases between the two ends. Germline V gene lookup returns CDR1 SNHLY and CDR2 FYNNEI. CDR3 length equals 13 residues. The CDR3 nucleotides are TGTGCCAGCAATGGACAGACCACCGGGGAGCTGTTTTTT. Translation: CASNGQTTGELFF.

The chain has TRBV6-6 and TRBJ1-6; TRBD1 matches 7 bases. The V segment lost 6 bases and the J segment 12 bases; nucleotides outside the gene matches: 11. CDR3 length: 14 amino acids. Germline values: CDR1 MNHNY, CDR2 SVGAGI (reference sequence). The DNA of the CDR3 is TGTGCCAGCAGAGCCGACAGGGTGGCAGGACCCCTCCACTTT. Translating it yields CASRADRVAGPLHF.

This chain connects TRBV19 to TRBJ1-6; D is unresolved. The CDR3 runs 13 residues. Trimming left V 0 bases short and J 7 bases short, with 4 bases between. Germline V gives CDR1 LNHDA, CDR2 SQIVND (reference sequence). DNA of the CDR3: TGTGCCAGTAGTATAGATCGGAATTCACCCCTCCACTTT. This translates into CASSIDRNSPLHF.

The chain carries TRBV5-4 and TRBJ2-2, with 10 bases fitting TRBD2. This CDR3 contains 16 residues. Germline loops: CDR1 SGHNT, CDR2 YYREEE (reference sequence). The V gene end was trimmed by 2 bases and the J gene end by 5 bases; junction bases not matched to a gene: 6. This CDR3 reads CASSLAGGPETGELFF. CDR3 in DNA: TGTGCCAGCAGCTTAGCGGGGGGGCCGGAGACCGGGGAGCTGTTTTTT. The variable domain in full, completed from reference TRBV5-4 and TRBJ2-2, reads ETGVTQSPTHLIKTRGQQVTLRCSSQSGHNTVSWYQQALGQGPQFIFQYYREEENGRGNFPPRFSGLQFPNYSSELNVNALELDDSALYLCASSLAGGPETGELFFGEGSRLTVL.

V and J are TRBV27 and TRBJ1-5, with D perhaps matching TRBD1 (6 bases). Between the trimmed V and J ends, which lost 7 bases and 1 base, there was a span of 14 bases. Germline CDR1 MNHEY, CDR2 SMNVEV (reference sequence). The CDR3 runs to 15 residues. The CDR3 DNA sequence: TGTGCCAGCAACGAACAGGGACGAAGCAATCAGCCCCAGCATTTT. It encodes CASNEQGRSNQPQHF.

The V call is TRBV11-1, the J call TRBJ1-1; D unresolved. Germline lookup yields CDR1 SGHAT and CDR2 FQDESV (reference sequence). This CDR3 is built from 13 residues. Between the trimmed V and J ends, which lost 7 bases and 5 bases, there was a span of 14 bases. CDR3: CASISEGRTEAFF. The DNA of the CDR3 is TGTGCCAGCATCTCTGAGGGCCGGACTGAAGCTTTCTTT.

The chain employs TRBV2 and TRBJ1-5; D is possibly TRBD1 (6 bases). V dropped 4 bases and J dropped 0 bases, with 7 bases sitting between them. CDR3 size: 14 residues. The germline CDR1 and CDR2 sequences are SNHLY and FYNNEI. DNA of the CDR3: TGTGCCAGCAGTGGACAGGTTAGCAATCAGCCCCAGCATTTT. It yields the protein CASSGQVSNQPQHF.

In its sample, this clone was seen once. This chain uses TRBV15 with TRBJ2-5; 12 nucleotides line up with TRBD2. There are 16 residues in the CDR3. The junction had 5 bases not matched to a gene; V was cut back by 2 bases and J by 4 bases. The germline V gene has CDR1 LNHNV and CDR2 YYDKDF (reference sequence). In DNA form, the CDR3 reads TGTGCCACCAGCAGACGACTAGCGGGGGTGGGAGAGACCCAGTACTTC. It encodes CATSRRLAGVGETQYF.

Written as DNA, the CDR3 is TGTGCCTGGACCCCAGGGGGTATTAATTCACCCCTCCACTTT. As protein: CAWTPGGINSPLHF. The rearrangement joins TRBV30 to TRBJ1-6; 7 nucleotides align to TRBD1. Germline loops: CDR1 GTSNPN, CDR2 SVGIG (reference sequence). This CDR3 has 14 residues. V was pared by 4 bases and J by 6 bases, with 6 bases of the junction left unmatched. Based on the CDR3 plus reference TRBV30 and TRBJ1-6, the full variable domain is SQTIHQWPATLVQPVGSPLSLECTVEGTSNPNLYWYRQAAGRGLQLLFYSVGIGQISSEVPQNLSASRPQDRQFILSSKKLLLSDSGFYLCAWTPGGINSPLHFGNGTRLTVT.